Listed here is a single T cell receptor (beta chain). This clonotype showed up just a few times. Its antigen is not yet known. Nothing much larger sits one base from this clone, and base qualities are not available. This record comes from a study of response to subunit inactivated influenza vaccine (dated by TCRdb to 2017 to 2018). With regard to the full study: To follow how T cells responded to a trivalent subunit inactivated influenza vaccine, the researchers relied on deep quantitative profiling of the T cell receptor repertoire.

The method behind the library was RT-PCR. Sequencing took place on an Illumina HiSeq 2500. Using fastp trimming at Q25 and MiXCR clonotype assembly, TCRdb reanalyzed the public sequencing data and kept in-frame beta chains. Entries are consolidated by CDR3 protein sequence, retaining the most common genes and DNA. The sample includes 560,000 or so distinct CDR3 sequences, with 7.6% observed a single time. The top ten clones comprise about an eighth of the sample. V is cut by 3 bases and J by 4 bases, and the space between the germline ends is 16 bases. The germline V gene (reference sequence) gives CDR1 as DFQATT and CDR2 as SNEGSKA. The CDR3 runs 15 amino acids, cysteine and phenylalanine included. The kept DNA is CDR3 alone, 45 bases in frame from the first base. General study outcomes and caveats: The authors suggested that each seasonal influenza vaccination may recruit only a limited number of new T cells.

The source was PBMCs from blood, collected less than 25 months after vaccination. The sequence was collected from a man aged 50-75 years who received an inactivated influenza vaccine. Donor details come from another sample of the same person, matched by shared clones. The chain joins TRBV20-1 to TRBJ2-1, with no confident D gene call. The DNA sequence is as follows: TGCAGTGCTAGCCGTTCCGATGGGCCTTACAATGAGCAGTTCTTC. Its coded protein is CSASRSDGPYNEQFF.